The 15 T cell receptor beta chains below all came from one sample that was sequenced in a study of cytomegalovirus exposure and HLA in healthy donors. PCR involved 60 Vbeta and 13 Jbeta primers. The assay was immunoSEQ multiplex PCR, and TCRdb's table has in-frame clones only and misses some. Here the sample spans over 150,000 clones, around 79% being singletons. Sample: PBMCs. The source is a man aged 18 to 30 in good health and CMV-seronegative.

The J gene is TRBJ1-2, the V gene TRBV9, with D unclear. CDR1 SGDLS and CDR2 YYNGEE come from the germline V gene. This CDR3 region has 13 residues. Trimming shortened V by 5 bases and J by 4 bases, and 12 bases separated the two germline ends. The chain's CDR3 is CASRSVAVYGYTF. As DNA, the CDR3 is TGTGCCAGCAGGTCAGTAGCAGTCTATGGCTACACCTTC.

The chain employs TRBV29-1 and TRBJ2-7, with 13 nucleotides matching TRBD2. Losses at the gene ends were 7 bases for V and 4 bases for J; bases not matched to a gene: 10. The CDR3 is 15 residues long. The germline V gene has CDR1 SQVTM and CDR2 ANQGSEA. CDR3 in amino acids: CSAGLAGAPVYEQYF. Here the CDR3 DNA reads TGCAGCGCCGGACTAGCGGGAGCCCCGGTGTACGAGCAGTACTTC.

Turning to this clone: At one of its ends the junction is not consistent with the germline gene, which may arise from a read error. V and J are TRBV9 and TRBJ2-3; TRBD2 aligns across 15 bases. The germline V gene has CDR1 SGDLS and CDR2 YYNGEE. There are 17 residues in the CDR3. Here the CDR3 reads CASSVTGTSGRKDMQYF. DNA for the CDR3: TGTGCCAGCAGCGTTACCGGGACTAGCGGGAGGAAAGATATGCAGTATTTT. The complete variable domain, with remaining parts taken from reference TRBV9 and TRBJ2-3, reads DSGVTQTPKHLITATGQRVTLRCSPRSGDLSVYWYQQSLDQGLQFLIQYYNGEERAKGNILERFSAQQFPDLHSELNLSSLELGDSALYFCASSVTGTSGRKDMQYFGPGTRLTVL.

There are a few counts of this clone. A junction end diverges from the germline sequence, so it may reflect a read error. V and J are TRBV7-9 and TRBJ1-4; possible D gene TRBD1, 6 bases. This CDR3 has 14 amino acids. Germline lookup yields CDR1 SEHNR and CDR2 FQNEAQ (reference sequence). Here the CDR3 reads CSSSSLRQGEKLFF. The CDR3 DNA sequence: TGTTCCAGCAGCTCTCTCCGGCAGGGGGAAAAACTGTTTTTT.

This clone has only one observation. The rearrangement links TRBV9 to TRBJ2-3, with 9 bases aligning to TRBD2. CDR1 and CDR2 (germline): SGDLS, YYNGEE. V gave up 1 base and J gave up 5 bases; unmatched junction bases: 2. The CDR3 runs to 14 residues. CDR3 loop: CASSVSSGRDTQYF. The CDR3 nucleotides are TGTGCCAGCAGCGTAAGTAGCGGGAGAGATACGCAGTATTTT. Full variable domain (outside the CDR3, taken from reference TRBV9 and TRBJ2-3): DSGVTQTPKHLITATGQRVTLRCSPRSGDLSVYWYQQSLDQGLQFLIQYYNGEERAKGNILERFSAQQFPDLHSELNLSSLELGDSALYFCASSVSSGRDTQYFGPGTRLTVL.

This clone was seen just once. The chain links TRBV27 to TRBJ2-3; D is possibly TRBD2 (6 bases). Germline values: CDR1 MNHEY, CDR2 SMNVEV (reference sequence). The CDR3 runs 15 residues. Trimming pared 5 bases from V and 0 bases from J, leaving 12 bases between. The CDR3 bases are TGTGCCAGCAGTGCCTCTAGCGTAAGCACAGATACGCAGTATTTT. Its translation: CASSASSVSTDTQYF.

V usage is TRBV6-5 and J usage is TRBJ1-2; possible D gene TRBD1, 6 bases. The germline gives CDR1 MNHEY, CDR2 SVGAGI. The CDR3 runs to 14 residues. V lost 0 bases, J lost 8 bases, and 13 bases lay in between. CDR3 DNA sequence: TGTGCCAGCAGTTACTCGCGGGGGCTGGGAGGCTACACCTTC. The encoded protein is CASSYSRGLGGYTF.

Comment on this clone: Additional DNA sequences in this sample encode the identical CDR3. This chain links TRBV6-1 with TRBJ2-7, with 12 bases identical to TRBD1. The germline V gene encodes CDR1 MNHNS and CDR2 SASEGT. J was trimmed by 6 bases and V by 1 base; bases with no gene match: 7. This CDR3 contains 16 residues. The CDR3 region is CASSEGDRGQGSEQYF. The CDR3 coding sequence is TGTGCCAGCAGTGAAGGGGACAGGGGGCAGGGGAGCGAGCAGTACTTC.

The chain links TRBV2 to TRBJ2-7; D might be TRBD2 (5 bases). The V gene lost 8 bases and the J gene lost 2 bases, with 19 bases spanning the gap. This CDR3 comprises 15 residues. Germline V CDR1 and CDR2: SNHLY, FYNNEI. The CDR3 DNA is TGTGCCAGCTTCTTTTCCTCCGGGGAGCCCTACGAGCAGTACTTC. The encoded protein is CASFFSSGEPYEQYF.

A note on this clone: Sequence at one end of the junction differs from germline and may be a read error. V gene TRBV2 combines with J gene TRBJ2-6; 7 positions agree with TRBD1. Germline V gene lookup returns CDR1 SNHLY and CDR2 FYNNEI. The CDR3 is 15 amino acids. The CDR3: CASSETGSGASVLTF. DNA for the CDR3: TGTGCCAGCAGTGAGACAGGGTCCGGGGCCAGCGTCCTGACTTTC.

The chain has TRBV27 and TRBJ1-5; no clear D gene. This CDR3 comprises 14 residues. Trimming shortened V by 7 bases and J by 3 bases, and 13 bases separated the two germline ends. In germline, CDR1 is MNHEY, CDR2 SMNVEV (reference sequence). CDR3 DNA sequence: TGTGCCAGCAAGCCCATTGGGCTCAATCAGCCCCAGCATTTT. Protein sequence: CASKPIGLNQPQHF.

V is TRBV9 and J is TRBJ2-1; 7 positions match TRBD2. Germline CDR1 reads SGDLS; CDR2 reads YYNGEE. This CDR3 has 16 amino acids. Trimming cost V 3 bases and J 0 bases; bases outside gene matches: 6. CDR3: CASSGTSASSYNEQFF. CDR3 coding DNA: TGTGCCAGCAGCGGAACTAGCGCTAGCTCCTACAATGAGCAGTTCTTC.

The chain couples TRBV7-9 to TRBJ2-3; 10 bases map to TRBD2. CDR1 is SEHNR, CDR2 FQNEAQ, per germline (reference sequence). The CDR3 covers 14 residues. Trimming removed 5 bases from V and 2 bases from J; junction bases left unmatched: 1. The CDR3 loop is CASSTSGITDTQYF. The CDR3 DNA sequence: TGTGCCAGCAGCACTAGCGGGATCACAGATACGCAGTATTTT. The complete variable domain, with remaining parts taken from reference TRBV7-9 and TRBJ2-3, reads DTGVSQNPRHKITKRGQNVTFRCDPISEHNRLYWYRQTLGQGPEFLTYFQNEAQLEKSRLLSDRFSAERPKGSFSTLEIQRTEQGDSAMYLCASSTSGITDTQYFGPGTRLTVL.

The chain combines TRBV5-1 with TRBJ2-7; maybe TRBD1 (6 bases). The CDR3 sequence is 16 residues long. The V gene's germline CDR1 is SGHRS and CDR2 YFSETQ. Trimming stripped 1 base from V and 2 bases from J, with 16 bases between. The CDR3 protein is CASSLNRGYQTYEQYF. As DNA, the CDR3 is TGCGCCAGCAGCTTGAATAGGGGGTATCAAACCTACGAGCAGTACTTC. Full variable domain (missing parts from reference TRBV5-1 and TRBJ2-7): KAGVTQTPRYLIKTRGQQVTLSCSPISGHRSVSWYQQTPGQGLQFLFEYFSETQRNKGNFPGRFSGRQFSNSRSEMNVSTLELGDSALYLCASSLNRGYQTYEQYFGPGTRLTVT.

The rearrangement links TRBV28 to TRBJ2-7; tentative D call: TRBD1 (6 bases). Per germline, CDR1 MDHEN and CDR2 SYDVKM. V lost 4 bases and J 3 bases, leaving 16 bases between the germline ends. The CDR3 covers 15 residues. As DNA, the CDR3 is TGTGCCAGCAGTTCCCTGACAGGTGACCTCTACGAGCAGTACTTC. This encodes CASSSLTGDLYEQYF.